A single sample gave rise to the 13 T cell receptor beta chains below, sequenced in a study of T cell responses to AZD1222 COVID-19 vaccine. Assay: immunoSEQ multiplex PCR; the TCRdb copy retains only in-frame clones and omits some. The repertoire has around 110,000 clones, 85% to 95% of them found once; the top ten carry roughly 1.5%. The sequencing here drew on peripheral blood, taken 28 days after the second AZD1222 dose. These TCRs come from an adult who received the AZD1222 COVID-19 vaccine.

The rearrangement joins TRBV5-4 to TRBJ1-3, with D tentatively TRBD1 (6 bases). The CDR3 extends over 15 amino acids. The V end was cut by 4 bases, the J end by 8 bases, with 19 bases between. Per the germline V gene, CDR1 is SGHNT and CDR2 is YYREEE (reference sequence). The CDR3 DNA is TGTGCCAGCAGCCAGAGCGGGGGGCACGGTGACACCATATATTTT. It encodes CASSQSGGHGDTIYF.

This chain joins TRBV7-2 and TRBJ2-3; a weak D match, TRBD1 (6 bases). Trimming cost V 7 bases and J 4 bases, with 18 bases left between them. This CDR3 region has 15 residues. Germline values: CDR1 SGHTA, CDR2 FQGNSA. The chain's CDR3 is CASISPTGSPDTQYF. CDR3 nucleotide sequence: TGTGCCAGCATCTCCCCGACAGGTTCCCCAGATACGCAGTATTTT.

The chain carries TRBV19 and TRBJ1-2; D is unclear. CDR1 is LNHDA, CDR2 SQIVND, per germline (reference sequence). The V gene lost 7 bases and the J gene lost 1 base, with 13 bases spanning the gap. This CDR3 spans 14 amino acids. The DNA of the CDR3 is TGTGCCAGTAAAACAACGGAGTATAACTATGGCTACACCTTC. Encoded protein: CASKTTEYNYGYTF.

CDR3 amino acids: CASSELAGSQGPQHF. The CDR3 nucleotides are TGTGCCAGCAGTGAATTGGCAGGCTCGCAGGGGCCCCAGCATTTT. V gene TRBV2 combines with J gene TRBJ1-5; D is perhaps TRBD1 (5 bases). Trimming removed 2 bases at V and 9 bases at J, with 17 bases between. CDR1 is SNHLY, CDR2 FYNNEI, per germline. The length of the CDR3 is 15 residues.

The chain is built from TRBV19 and TRBJ2-7, with D possibly matching TRBD2 (6 bases). V gave up 1 base and J gave up 7 bases, with 14 bases separating them. The CDR3 has 14 residues. Germline V gene sequence: CDR1 LNHDA, CDR2 SQIVND (reference sequence). Written as DNA, the CDR3 is TGTGCCAGTAGTATAGGGGGCGGGGCTCAAGAGCAGTACTTC. Residues: CASSIGGGAQEQYF.

The chain joins TRBV5-4 to TRBJ1-2; D unclear. Trimming removed 0 bases from V and 5 bases from J, with 8 bases in between. The CDR3 covers 13 residues. Germline loops: CDR1 SGHNT, CDR2 YYREEE (reference sequence). CDR3 sequence (DNA): TGTGCCAGCAGCTTGGACGGAACTTATGGCTACACCTTC. Translation: CASSLDGTYGYTF.

The chain links TRBV27 to TRBJ2-3; 7 bases are a match to TRBD2. Germline V gives CDR1 MNHEY, CDR2 SMNVEV (reference sequence). V shed 7 bases, J shed 0 bases, and the junction held 7 bases outside the gene matches. The CDR3 extends over 15 amino acids. For the CDR3, the DNA is TGTGCCAGCAAGCCTAGCGGAGCTAGCACAGATACGCAGTATTTT. Translation gives CASKPSGASTDTQYF.

The chain links TRBV5-1 to TRBJ2-2, with TRBD2 identical over 12 bases. This CDR3 is built from 16 residues. Trimming removed 3 bases from V and 4 bases from J; junction bases left unmatched: 4. Germline-derived CDR1 and CDR2 are SGHRS and YFSETQ. CDR3 residues: CASSSRTSGTTGELFF. The CDR3 nucleotides read TGCGCCAGCAGCTCCCGGACTAGCGGGACCACCGGGGAGCTGTTTTTT.

This chain uses TRBV29-1 with TRBJ1-1; D remains unclear. There are 10 residues in the CDR3. Germline lookup yields CDR1 SQVTM and CDR2 ANQGSEA. V gave up 4 bases and J gave up 1 base, with 1 base separating them. This CDR3 is CSVANTEAFF. The DNA of the CDR3 is TGCAGCGTTGCGAACACTGAAGCTTTCTTT.

The rearrangement uses TRBV28 and TRBJ1-3; D uncertain. Deletions cut 5 bases from V and 2 bases from J, with 13 bases between. Germline CDR1 MDHEN, CDR2 SYDVKM. The CDR3 sequence is 15 residues long. The CDR3 protein is CASSPTLKPGNTIYF. Here the CDR3 DNA reads TGTGCCAGCAGTCCGACACTAAAACCTGGAAACACCATATATTTT.

The chain uses TRBV18 and TRBJ1-5, with 7 bases that match TRBD1. There are 16 residues in the CDR3. The V segment lost 6 bases and the J segment 1 base; nucleotides outside the gene matches: 9. Per the germline V gene, CDR1 is KGHSH and CDR2 is LQKENI. The CDR3, as DNA: TGTGCCAGCTCCCCTGAGGGGGGACAGAGCAATCAGCCCCAGCATTTT. Its translation is CASSPEGGQSNQPQHF.

The V and J genes are TRBV19 and TRBJ2-7, with D perhaps TRBD2 (5 bases). The ends were cut back, 6 bases at V and 3 bases at J, with 15 bases in the middle. This CDR3 has 14 amino acids. CDR1 is LNHDA, CDR2 SQIVND, per germline (reference sequence). The DNA for the CDR3 is TGTGCCAGTAGCAACCGGGGTGCCAGCTACGAGCAGTACTTC. This gives the protein CASSNRGASYEQYF.

V usage is TRBV28 and J usage is TRBJ2-5; no reliable D call. The CDR3 contains 15 residues. Germline CDR1 and CDR2: MDHEN and SYDVKM. The V gene lost 3 bases and the J gene lost 5 bases, with 16 bases spanning the gap. The CDR3 DNA follows: TGTGCCAGCAGTTTGAAGGGCCGAGGAAGTGAGACCCAGTACTTC. It translates to CASSLKGRGSETQYF.